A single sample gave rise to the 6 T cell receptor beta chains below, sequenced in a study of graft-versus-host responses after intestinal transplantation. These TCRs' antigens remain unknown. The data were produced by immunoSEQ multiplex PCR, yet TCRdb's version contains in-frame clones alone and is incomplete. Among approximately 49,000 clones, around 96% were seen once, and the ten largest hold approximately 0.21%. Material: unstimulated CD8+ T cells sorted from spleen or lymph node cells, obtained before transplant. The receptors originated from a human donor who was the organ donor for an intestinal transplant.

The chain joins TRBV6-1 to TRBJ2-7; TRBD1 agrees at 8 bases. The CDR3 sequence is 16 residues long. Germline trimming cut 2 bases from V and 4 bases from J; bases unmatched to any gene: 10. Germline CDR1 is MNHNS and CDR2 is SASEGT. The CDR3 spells CASSETWTGLEYEQYF. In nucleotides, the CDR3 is TGTGCCAGCAGTGAAACATGGACAGGGTTGGAGTACGAGCAGTACTTC.

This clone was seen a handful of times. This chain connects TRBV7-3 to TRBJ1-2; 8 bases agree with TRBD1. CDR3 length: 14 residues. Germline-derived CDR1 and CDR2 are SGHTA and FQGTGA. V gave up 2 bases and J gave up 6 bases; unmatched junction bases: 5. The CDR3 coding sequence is TGTGCCAGCAGCTTAGCAGGGGGCAGGGATGGCTACACCTTC. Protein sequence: CASSLAGGRDGYTF.

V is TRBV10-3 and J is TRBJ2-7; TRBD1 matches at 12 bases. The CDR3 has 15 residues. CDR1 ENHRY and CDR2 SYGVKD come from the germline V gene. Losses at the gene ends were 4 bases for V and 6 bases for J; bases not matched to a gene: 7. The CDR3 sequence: CAISGSGQGAVEQYF. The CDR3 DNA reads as TGTGCCATCAGTGGCTCGGGACAGGGGGCGGTCGAGCAGTACTTC.

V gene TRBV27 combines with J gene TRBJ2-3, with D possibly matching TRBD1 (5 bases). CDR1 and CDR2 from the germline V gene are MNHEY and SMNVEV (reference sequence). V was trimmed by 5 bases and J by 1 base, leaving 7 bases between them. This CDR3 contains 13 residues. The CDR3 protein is CASSGARTDTQYF. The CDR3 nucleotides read TGTGCCAGCAGTGGGGCCCGCACAGATACGCAGTATTTT.

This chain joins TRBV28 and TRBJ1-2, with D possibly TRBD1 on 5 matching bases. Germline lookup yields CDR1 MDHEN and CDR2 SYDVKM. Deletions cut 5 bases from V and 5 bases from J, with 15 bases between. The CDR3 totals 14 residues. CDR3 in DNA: TGTGCCAGCAGTCCCCGATCAGGGACGTATGGCTACACCTTC. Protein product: CASSPRSGTYGYTF.

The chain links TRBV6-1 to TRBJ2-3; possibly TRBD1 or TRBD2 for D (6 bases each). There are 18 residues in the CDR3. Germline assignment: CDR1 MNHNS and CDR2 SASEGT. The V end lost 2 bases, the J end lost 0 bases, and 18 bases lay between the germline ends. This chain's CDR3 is CASSEKGGTYLSTDTQYF. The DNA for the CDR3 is TGTGCCAGCAGTGAAAAAGGGGGGACCTATTTAAGCACAGATACGCAGTATTTT.